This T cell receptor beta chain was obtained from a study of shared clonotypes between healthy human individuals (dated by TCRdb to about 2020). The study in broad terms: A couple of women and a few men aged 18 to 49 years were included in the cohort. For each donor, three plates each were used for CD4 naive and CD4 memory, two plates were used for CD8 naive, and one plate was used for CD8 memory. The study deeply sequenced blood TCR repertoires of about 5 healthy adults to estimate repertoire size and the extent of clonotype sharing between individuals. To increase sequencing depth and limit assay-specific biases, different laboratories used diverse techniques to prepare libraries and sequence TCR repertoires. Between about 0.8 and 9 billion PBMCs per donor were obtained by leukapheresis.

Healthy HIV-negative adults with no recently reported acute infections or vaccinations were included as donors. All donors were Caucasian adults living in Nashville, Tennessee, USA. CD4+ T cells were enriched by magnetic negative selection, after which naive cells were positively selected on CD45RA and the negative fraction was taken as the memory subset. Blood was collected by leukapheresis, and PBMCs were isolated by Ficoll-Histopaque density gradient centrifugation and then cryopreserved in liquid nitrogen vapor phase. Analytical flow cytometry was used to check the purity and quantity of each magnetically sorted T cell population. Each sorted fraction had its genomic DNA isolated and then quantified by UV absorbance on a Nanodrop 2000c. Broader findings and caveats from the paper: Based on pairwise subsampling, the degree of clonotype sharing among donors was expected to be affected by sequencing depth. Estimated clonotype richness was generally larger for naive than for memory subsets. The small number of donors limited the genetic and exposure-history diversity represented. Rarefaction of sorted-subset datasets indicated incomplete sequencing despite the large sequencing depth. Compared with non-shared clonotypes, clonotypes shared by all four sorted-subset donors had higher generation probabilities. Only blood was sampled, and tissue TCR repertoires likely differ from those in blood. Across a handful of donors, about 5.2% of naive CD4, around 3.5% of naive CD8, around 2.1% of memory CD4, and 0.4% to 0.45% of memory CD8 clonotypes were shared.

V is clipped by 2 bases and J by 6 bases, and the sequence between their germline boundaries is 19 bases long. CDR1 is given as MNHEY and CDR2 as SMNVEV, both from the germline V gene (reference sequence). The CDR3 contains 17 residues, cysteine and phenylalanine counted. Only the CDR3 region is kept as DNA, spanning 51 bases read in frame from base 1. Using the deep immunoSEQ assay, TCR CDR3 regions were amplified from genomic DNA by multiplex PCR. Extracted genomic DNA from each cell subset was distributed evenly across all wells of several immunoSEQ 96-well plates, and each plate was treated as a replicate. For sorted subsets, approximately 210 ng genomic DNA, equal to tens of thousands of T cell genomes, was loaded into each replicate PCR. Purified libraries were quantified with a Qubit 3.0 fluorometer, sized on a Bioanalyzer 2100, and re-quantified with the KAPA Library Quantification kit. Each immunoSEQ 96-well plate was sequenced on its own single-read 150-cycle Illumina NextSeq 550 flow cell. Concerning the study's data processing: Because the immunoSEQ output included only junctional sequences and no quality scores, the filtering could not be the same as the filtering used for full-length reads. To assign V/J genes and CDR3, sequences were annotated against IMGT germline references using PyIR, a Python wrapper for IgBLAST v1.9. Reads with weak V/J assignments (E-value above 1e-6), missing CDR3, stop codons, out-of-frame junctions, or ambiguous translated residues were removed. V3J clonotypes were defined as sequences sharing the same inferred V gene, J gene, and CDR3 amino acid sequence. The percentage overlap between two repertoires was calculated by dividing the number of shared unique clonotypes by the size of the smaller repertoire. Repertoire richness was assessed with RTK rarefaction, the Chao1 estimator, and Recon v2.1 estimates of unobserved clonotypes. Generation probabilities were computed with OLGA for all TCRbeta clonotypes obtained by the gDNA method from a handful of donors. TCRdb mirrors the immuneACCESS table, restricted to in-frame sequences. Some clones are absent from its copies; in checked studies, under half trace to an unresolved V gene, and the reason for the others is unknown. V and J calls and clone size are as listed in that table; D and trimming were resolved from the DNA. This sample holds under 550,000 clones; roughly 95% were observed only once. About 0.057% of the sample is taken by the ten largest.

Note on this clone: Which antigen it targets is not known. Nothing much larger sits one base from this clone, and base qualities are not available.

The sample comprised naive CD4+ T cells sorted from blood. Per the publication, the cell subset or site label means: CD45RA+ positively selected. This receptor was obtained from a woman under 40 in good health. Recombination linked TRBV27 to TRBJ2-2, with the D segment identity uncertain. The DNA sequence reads TGTGCCAGCAGTTTAAGCTCTATTAAGATAGGTGCCGGGGAGCTGTTTTTT. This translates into CASSLSSIKIGAGELFF.